This entry features one TCR beta chain sequence. The antigen remains undetermined. There are 16 residues in the CDR3. After removal of 3 bases from V and 4 bases from J, the junction contained 12 bases not matched to a gene. Per germline, CDR1 KGHSH and CDR2 LQKENI. This sample stems from a study of cytomegalovirus exposure and HLA in healthy donors. Study-wide points: Exclusion as indistinguishable affected some V segments, including TRBV6-2 and TRBV6-3. Reports indicate that TCR beta sequences accurately predicted the HLA-A and HLA-B alleles of most subjects.

It was with 60 Vbeta and 13 Jbeta primers that the PCR ran. Some clones are missing from TCRdb's copy, which holds only in-frame ones; the method was immunoSEQ multiplex PCR. The table shows roughly 90,000 clones, with approximately 84% occurring only once. V and J are TRBV18 and TRBJ2-7, with 7 bases identical to TRBD2. The sequenced sample consisted of PBMCs. This receptor was identified in a man aged 18 to 30 in good health and CMV-seronegative. This CDR3 is CASSPLPSGSSYEQYF. The CDR3, as DNA: TGTGCCAGCTCACCCCTTCCTAGCGGTTCCTCATACGAGCAGTACTTC.